A single sample is the source of the 30 T cell receptor beta chains below, sequenced in a study of identifying expanded T cells in peripheral blood. Using immunoSEQ multiplex PCR, the repertoire was profiled, and TCRdb retains in-frame clones only, with some absent. The table includes about 78,000 clones, approximately 85% detected once. The specimen was blood. These receptors all stem from a person aged 18 to 75 in good health.

J is TRBJ1-6 and V is TRBV28; unclear D gene. Trimming shortened V by 8 bases and J by 6 bases, and 11 bases separated the two germline ends. The length of the CDR3 is 13 residues. Germline CDR1 MDHEN, CDR2 SYDVKM. The chain's CDR3 is CASQPIANSPLHF. The CDR3 bases are TGTGCCAGCCAGCCCATTGCTAATTCACCCCTCCACTTT.

The chain carries TRBV5-1 and TRBJ2-3; 12 nucleotides align to TRBD2. J was trimmed by 4 bases and V by 0 bases; bases with no gene match: 12. This CDR3 has 19 residues. The V gene's germline CDR1 is SGHRS and CDR2 YFSETQ. This chain's CDR3 is CASSLVGRTSGISADTQYF. CDR3 coding DNA: TGCGCCAGCAGCTTGGTAGGGCGGACTAGCGGGATTTCGGCAGATACGCAGTATTTT.

By share, this clone ranks as medium-sized. This chain links TRBV28 with TRBJ2-7; D is unclear. The CDR3 loop spans 14 amino acids. The germline V and J ends were trimmed by 6 bases and 1 base, with 13 bases remaining between them. Germline V gene lookup returns CDR1 MDHEN and CDR2 SYDVKM. CDR3 coding DNA: TGTGCCAGCAGCTTAACCCCGGATTCCTACGAGCAGTACTTC. Translating it yields CASSLTPDSYEQYF.

This clone has at least ten counts. The chain is built from TRBV28 and TRBJ2-4; D remains unclear. Per the germline V gene, CDR1 is MDHEN and CDR2 is SYDVKM. The CDR3 totals 12 residues. The V and J ends lost 5 bases and 0 bases respectively, with 2 bases between them. CDR3 sequence: CASSEAKNIQYF. The CDR3, as DNA: TGTGCCAGCAGTGAAGCCAAAAACATTCAGTACTTC.

V is TRBV12-2 and J is TRBJ1-1. TRBV12-2 is termed a pseudogene. The length of the CDR3 is 16 residues. The CDR3 sequence is CASRLAHGKENTEAFF. The CDR3 DNA is TGTGCAAGTCGCTTAGCCCACGGGAAGGAGAACACTGAAGCTTTCTTT.

This chain uses TRBV6-5 with TRBJ2-2; the D gene is possibly TRBD2 (5 bases). The CDR3 runs 15 residues. Germline V gene sequence: CDR1 MNHEY, CDR2 SVGAGI. V was clipped by 6 bases and J by 1 base, with 12 bases between them. As DNA, the CDR3 is TGTGCCAGCAGACCAATAGCGAGGAACACCGGGGAGCTGTTTTTT. This encodes CASRPIARNTGELFF.

The chain links TRBV7-6 to TRBJ2-1; 12 bases are shared with TRBD2. Germline CDR1 SGHVS, CDR2 FNYEAQ. J was trimmed by 5 bases and V by 1 base; bases with no gene match: 9. CDR3 length: 18 amino acids. CDR3 nucleotides: TGTGCCAGCAGCTTAGGGACTAGCGGGACAATAAGTAACAATGAGCAGTTCTTC. Protein: CASSLGTSGTISNNEQFF.

The V gene is TRBV10-3, the J gene TRBJ2-1; 8 nucleotides match TRBD1. The CDR3 sequence is 15 residues long. Unmatched junction bases numbered 5, after V lost 6 bases and J lost 1 base. Germline-derived CDR1 and CDR2 are ENHRY and SYGVKD. The CDR3 DNA reads TGTGCCATCAGCGTGGACAGGGCTTCCTACAATGAGCAGTTCTTC. The encoded protein is CAISVDRASYNEQFF.

The chain carries TRBV9 and TRBJ2-1; tentative D call: TRBD2 (5 bases). CDR3 length: 16 residues. V gave up 2 bases and J gave up 1 base, with 13 bases separating them. Germline V gene lookup returns CDR1 SGDLS and CDR2 YYNGEE. Here the CDR3 reads CASSVSGLKSYNEQFF. CDR3 nucleotides: TGTGCCAGCAGCGTGAGTGGACTGAAGTCCTACAATGAGCAGTTCTTC.

The chain links TRBV9 to TRBJ2-1; D may match TRBD1 or TRBD2 (5 bases each). The germline V gene has CDR1 SGDLS and CDR2 YYNGEE. The CDR3 runs 15 residues. Trimming stripped 3 bases from V and 0 bases from J, with 10 bases between. The CDR3 reads CASSGGSSSYNEQFF. The CDR3, as DNA: TGTGCCAGCAGCGGGGGGTCGAGCTCCTACAATGAGCAGTTCTTC.

V is TRBV5-6 and J is TRBJ2-7, with 8 bases lining up with TRBD1. The CDR3 is 15 amino acids. V lost 2 bases and J lost 5; bases outside the gene matches: 9. Germline CDR1 reads SGHDT; CDR2 reads YYEEEE. The CDR3 DNA reads TGTGCCAGCAGCTTAGTAAAACAGGGGGACCACGAGCAGTACTTC. Encoded protein: CASSLVKQGDHEQYF. The full variable domain, completed using reference TRBV5-6 and TRBJ2-7, is DAGVTQSPTHLIKTRGQQVTLRCSPKSGHDTVSWYQQALGQGPQFIFQYYEEEERQRGNFPDRFSGHQFPNYSSELNVNALLLGDSALYLCASSLVKQGDHEQYFGPGTRLTVT.

The chain is built from TRBV15 and TRBJ1-2; the D gene is possibly TRBD1 (5 bases). The germline CDR1 and CDR2 sequences are LNHNV and YYDKDF (reference sequence). CDR3 length: 15 residues. Trimming stripped 5 bases from V and 7 bases from J, with 20 bases between. The CDR3 sequence is CATSGDGARAGGYTF. CDR3 in DNA: TGTGCCACCAGCGGGGACGGCGCGAGGGCAGGTGGCTACACCTTC.

The chain couples TRBV7-8 to TRBJ1-4; D is perhaps TRBD1 (5 bases). V gave up 3 bases and J gave up 8 bases, with 10 bases separating them. CDR3 size: 13 residues. Germline CDR1 is SGHVS and CDR2 is FQNEAQ. The CDR3 DNA reads as TGTGCCAGCAGCTTCCAGGGAGGAGAAAAACTGTTTTTT. Its translation is CASSFQGGEKLFF. The entire variable domain, with the rest obtained from reference TRBV7-8 and TRBJ1-4, is as follows: GAGVSQSPRYKVAKRGQDVALRCDPISGHVSLFWYQQALGQGPEFLTYFQNEAQLDKSGLPSDRFFAERPEGSVSTLKIQRTQQEDSAVYLCASSFQGGEKLFFGSGTQLSVL.

The chain is built from TRBV7-9 and TRBJ2-3, with D perhaps TRBD1 or TRBD2 (6 bases each). Germline V gene sequence: CDR1 SEHNR, CDR2 FQNEAQ (reference sequence). V was shortened by 5 bases and J by 9 bases, with 18 bases between the two germline ends. The CDR3 runs 14 residues. In DNA, the CDR3 is TGTGCCAGCAGCCCAGAGGGGGGTTTCGTCACGCAGTATTTT. Translating it yields CASSPEGGFVTQYF. The full variable domain, rest sourced from reference TRBV7-9 and TRBJ2-3, is DTGVSQNPRHKITKRGQNVTFRCDPISEHNRLYWYRQTLGQGPEFLTYFQNEAQLEKSRLLSDRFSAERPKGSFSTLEIQRTEQGDSAMYLCASSPEGGFVTQYFGPGTRLTVL.

The rearrangement joins TRBV4-2 to TRBJ2-7, with TRBD2 matching 9 bases. V trimming: 4 bases; J trimming: 6 bases; junction bases outside the gene matches: 7. This CDR3 is 14 amino acids long. The germline V gene has CDR1 LGHNA and CDR2 YNFKEQ. CDR3 DNA sequence: TGTGCCAGCAGCCCAGCGGGAGGAGTAAGCGAGCAGTACTTC. It specifies CASSPAGGVSEQYF.

Note on this clone: The same CDR3 can be traced to other DNA sequences in this sample. The chain recombines TRBV19 with TRBJ2-3; D not certain. The CDR3 runs 13 residues. Germline CDR1 reads LNHDA; CDR2 reads SQIVND (reference sequence). Between the trimmed V and J ends, which lost 3 bases and 6 bases, there was a span of 10 bases. CDR3 nucleotide sequence: TGTGCCAGTAGTATCCAAGCCGCGGATACGCAGTATTTT. Its translation: CASSIQAADTQYF.

The rearrangement links TRBV27 to TRBJ1-5, with D hard to call. Germline V CDR1 and CDR2: MNHEY, SMNVEV (reference sequence). Trimming took 5 bases from V and 5 from J, leaving 10 bases between them. This CDR3 comprises 13 residues. The CDR3 protein is CASSTGPYQPQHF. In DNA, the CDR3 is TGTGCCAGCAGTACGGGTCCATATCAGCCCCAGCATTTT.

There are a few counts of this clone. Other DNA variants within this sample encode the same CDR3. This chain connects TRBV7-2 to TRBJ1-3; maybe TRBD1 (6 bases). Germline values: CDR1 SGHTA, CDR2 FQGNSA. V lost 2 bases and J lost 1, with 12 bases in between. The CDR3 has 16 amino acids. CDR3 protein: CASSLTGGNSGNTIYF. DNA for the CDR3: TGTGCCAGCAGCTTAACGGGGGGCAATTCTGGAAACACCATATATTTT.

The chain is built from TRBV15 and TRBJ2-1; D gene uncertain. The CDR3 contains 15 residues. Germline CDR1 and CDR2: LNHNV and YYDKDF (reference sequence). V lost 5 bases, J lost 6 bases, and 17 bases lay in between. The CDR3 spells CATSVTVSATNEQFF. DNA for the CDR3: TGTGCCACCAGCGTAACAGTATCAGCGACCAATGAGCAGTTCTTC.

The CDR3 DNA reads as TGTGCCAGCAGCCTACAGGGGTTTGAAAAACTGTTTTTT. Encoded protein: CASSLQGFEKLFF. The chain uses TRBV4-2 and TRBJ1-4; 7 positions agree with TRBD1. This CDR3 has 13 amino acids. Trimming took 4 bases from V and 7 from J; bases not matched to a gene: 3. CDR1 and CDR2 (germline): LGHNA, YNFKEQ.

The chain links TRBV18 to TRBJ2-5, with 8 positions matching TRBD1. J lost 5 bases, V lost 2 bases, and 10 bases had no gene match. Germline CDR1 reads KGHSH; CDR2 reads LQKENI. The CDR3 has 16 amino acids. In DNA form, the CDR3 reads TGTGCCAGCTCACCAAATCCGACAGGGGCCGTCGAGACCCAGTACTTC. Translating it yields CASSPNPTGAVETQYF.

In DNA, the CDR3 is TGTGCCAGCACCTCGGGGCCAGGGGGCACAGATACGCAGTATTTT. Its translation is CASTSGPGGTDTQYF. The chain links TRBV7-9 to TRBJ2-3, with D perhaps matching TRBD1 (6 bases). Trimming left V 7 bases short and J 1 base short, with 15 bases between. The germline gives CDR1 SEHNR, CDR2 FQNEAQ (reference sequence). This CDR3 spans 15 amino acids.

This clone was seen just once. The junction and the germline gene differ at one end; a read error may be behind it. The chain employs TRBV7-7 and TRBJ2-1; no clear D gene. Germline V lookup: CDR1 SSHAT, CDR2 FNYEAQ (reference sequence). The CDR3 has 15 residues. The CDR3 DNA follows: TGTGCTAGCAGCTTGGGAACTAACCCCTACAATGAGCAGTTCTTC. Translation: CASSLGTNPYNEQFF.

The chain couples TRBV6-1 to TRBJ2-1, with 10 bases matching TRBD2. V shed 7 bases, J shed 7 bases, and the junction held 4 bases outside the gene matches. CDR3 length: 13 amino acids. Germline CDR1 MNHNS, CDR2 SASEGT. The CDR3 is CASIAGGLNEQFF. CDR3 nucleotides: TGTGCCAGCATAGCGGGAGGTCTGAATGAGCAGTTCTTC.

In the case of this clone: This may come from a read error, since a much larger clone is one base off. This chain joins TRBV7-2 and TRBJ1-2, with 9 bases matching TRBD1. In germline, CDR1 is SGHTA, CDR2 FQGNSA. The CDR3 has 13 amino acids. Unmatched junction bases numbered 2, after V lost 5 bases and J lost 4 bases. In nucleotides, the CDR3 is TGTGCCAGCAGCCAGACAGGGGGCTATGGCTACACCTTC. It yields the protein CASSQTGGYGYTF. Looking up the rest from reference TRBV7-2 and TRBJ1-2 gives the full variable domain: GAGVSQSPSNKVTEKGKDVELRCDPISGHTALYWYRQSLGQGLEFLIYFQGNSAPDKSGLPSDRFSAERTGGSVSTLTIQRTQQEDSAVYLCASSQTGGYGYTFGSGTRLTVV.

The chain employs TRBV7-9 and TRBJ2-3; D may be TRBD1 (6 bases). The germline CDR1 and CDR2 sequences are SEHNR and FQNEAQ (reference sequence). Trimming took off 5 bases at V and 5 bases at J, with 8 bases between the two ends. The CDR3 covers 12 residues. The CDR3 DNA follows: TGTGCCAGCAGCGTACAGGGAGATACGCAGTATTTT. This sequence encodes CASSVQGDTQYF.

The CDR3 region is CAWSDLGSYNEQFF. The CDR3 nucleotides read TGTGCCTGGAGTGATTTGGGCTCCTACAATGAGCAGTTCTTC. V usage is TRBV30 and J usage is TRBJ2-1; D not certain. Trimming pared 1 base from V and 0 bases from J, leaving 7 bases between. Per the germline V gene, CDR1 is GTSNPN and CDR2 is SVGIG (reference sequence). This CDR3 has 14 residues.

This clone was observed a single time. The chain links TRBV4-3 to TRBJ2-2; 8 positions agree with TRBD1. V lost 2 bases to trimming and J lost 5 bases; unmatched junction nucleotides: 4. Per germline, CDR1 LGHNA and CDR2 YSLEER. The length of the CDR3 is 15 residues. CDR3 DNA sequence: TGCGCCAGCAGCCAAAAGGACAGGGAAACCGGGGAGCTGTTTTTT. Encoded protein: CASSQKDRETGELFF.

V usage is TRBV4-3 and J usage is TRBJ2-3; tentative D call: TRBD2 (6 bases). In germline, CDR1 is LGHNA, CDR2 YSLEER. The CDR3 has 16 amino acids. V lost 0 bases, J lost 1 base, and 11 bases lay in between. This CDR3 reads CASSQDGGGGTDTQYF. DNA of the CDR3: TGCGCCAGCAGCCAAGATGGCGGCGGGGGCACAGATACGCAGTATTTT.

J is TRBJ2-3 and V is TRBV4-3; 8 positions match TRBD2. CDR1 and CDR2 (germline): LGHNA, YSLEER. V lost 0 bases to trimming and J lost 4 bases; unmatched junction nucleotides: 9. The CDR3 length is 17 residues. The CDR3 loop reads CASSQDWAAGRADTQYF. CDR3 sequence (DNA): TGCGCCAGCAGCCAAGATTGGGCGGCCGGGAGGGCAGATACGCAGTATTTT.